Sequencing of this T cell receptor (beta chain) was carried out in a study of T cell responses to AZD1222 COVID-19 vaccine. Overall study: Pooled samples include second doses given at about 4 or 12 weeks. General observations from the study: The donors showed a predominance of white British ancestry and of females, with possible underestimation of clonal diversity. At baseline, just a handful of AZD1222 recipients tested seropositive. There were repertoire samples only from the period after the peak T cell response.

With V trimmed by 3 bases and J by 2 bases, 1 base remained unmatched. The germline V gene has CDR1 SGHTA and CDR2 FQGNSA. This CDR3 comprises 15 residues. With regard to this clone: Antigen unknown.

Generated by immunoSEQ multiplex PCR, the TCRdb table keeps only in-frame clones and is missing some. The table has around 180,000 clones, approximately 90% seen once. Sequenced here: peripheral blood, sampled on day 0 of AZD1222 vaccination. This chain links TRBV7-2 with TRBJ2-1; 10 nucleotides line up with TRBD2. This TCR derives from an adult in good health. The CDR3 DNA sequence: TGTGCCAGCAGCTTGACTAGCGGGCCCTACAATGAGCAGTTCTTC. This gives the protein CASSLTSGPYNEQFF.